Shown below are 5 T cell receptor beta chains from a single sample sequenced in a study of blood T cell repertoires in COVID-19. Using immunoSEQ multiplex PCR, the repertoire was profiled, and TCRdb retains in-frame clones only, with some absent. The table records 200,000 to 250,000 clones, roughly 85% of them present only once. What was sequenced was peripheral blood. The source of these receptors is a man aged 50-60 years with COVID-19, enrolled during active disease.

This clone was counted between two and nine times. CDR3 residues: CASSPRLGIGQGGYEQYF. CDR3 DNA sequence: TGTGCCAGCAGCCCAAGATTGGGTATAGGACAGGGTGGATACGAGCAGTACTTC. The chain recombines TRBV4-2 with TRBJ2-7; TRBD1 agrees at 8 bases. The germline V gene has CDR1 LGHNA and CDR2 YNFKEQ. Trimming at V came to 4 bases and at J to 4 bases, leaving 18 bases not matched to a gene. CDR3 size: 18 residues.

The V call is TRBV2, the J call TRBJ2-3; D is possibly TRBD2 (5 bases). This CDR3 contains 14 residues. The V and J ends lost 3 bases and 5 bases respectively, with 12 bases between them. Germline loops: CDR1 SNHLY, CDR2 FYNNEI. CDR3 DNA sequence: TGTGCCAGCAGTGACAAGCGGCAGATAGATACGCAGTATTTT. Protein: CASSDKRQIDTQYF.

The rearrangement joins TRBV28 to TRBJ2-5, with 8 bases fitting TRBD1. V shed 6 bases and J 7 bases; nucleotides not matched to a gene: 16. The CDR3 runs to 16 residues. Germline CDR1 MDHEN, CDR2 SYDVKM. The CDR3 region has the DNA TGTGCCAGCAGGCCCCGGGGCCAGGGGGCAAAGGGGACCCAGTACTTC. Protein: CASRPRGQGAKGTQYF.

This clone was seen only once. The chain has TRBV4-2 and TRBJ2-1; 9 bases are a match to TRBD2. CDR1 LGHNA and CDR2 YNFKEQ come from the germline V gene. The CDR3 totals 18 residues. V was pared by 4 bases and J by 5 bases, with 15 bases of the junction left unmatched. CDR3 in DNA: TGTGCCAGCAGCCTCCCCCCCGGCGGGGGGGCATCCCACAATGAGCAGTTCTTC. As protein: CASSLPPGGGASHNEQFF.

The rearrangement joins TRBV6-5 to TRBJ1-1; possible D gene TRBD1, 6 bases. Per the germline V gene, CDR1 is MNHEY and CDR2 is SVGAGI. This CDR3 is built from 12 residues. V lost 7 bases to trimming and J lost 3 bases, with 9 bases between them. The CDR3 protein is CASTAGDTEAFF. CDR3 DNA sequence: TGTGCCAGCACGGCAGGGGACACTGAAGCTTTCTTT.